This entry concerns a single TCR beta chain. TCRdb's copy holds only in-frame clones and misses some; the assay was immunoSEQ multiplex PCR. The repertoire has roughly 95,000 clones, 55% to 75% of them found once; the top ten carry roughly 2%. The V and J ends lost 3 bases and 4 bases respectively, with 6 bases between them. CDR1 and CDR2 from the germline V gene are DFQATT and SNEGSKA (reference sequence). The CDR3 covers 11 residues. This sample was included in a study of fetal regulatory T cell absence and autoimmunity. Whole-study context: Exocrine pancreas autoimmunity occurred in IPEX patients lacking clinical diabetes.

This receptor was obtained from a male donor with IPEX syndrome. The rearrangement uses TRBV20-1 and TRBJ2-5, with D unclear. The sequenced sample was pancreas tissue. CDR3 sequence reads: CSARKGETQYF. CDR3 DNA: TGCAGTGCTAGGAAGGGAGAGACCCAGTACTTC.